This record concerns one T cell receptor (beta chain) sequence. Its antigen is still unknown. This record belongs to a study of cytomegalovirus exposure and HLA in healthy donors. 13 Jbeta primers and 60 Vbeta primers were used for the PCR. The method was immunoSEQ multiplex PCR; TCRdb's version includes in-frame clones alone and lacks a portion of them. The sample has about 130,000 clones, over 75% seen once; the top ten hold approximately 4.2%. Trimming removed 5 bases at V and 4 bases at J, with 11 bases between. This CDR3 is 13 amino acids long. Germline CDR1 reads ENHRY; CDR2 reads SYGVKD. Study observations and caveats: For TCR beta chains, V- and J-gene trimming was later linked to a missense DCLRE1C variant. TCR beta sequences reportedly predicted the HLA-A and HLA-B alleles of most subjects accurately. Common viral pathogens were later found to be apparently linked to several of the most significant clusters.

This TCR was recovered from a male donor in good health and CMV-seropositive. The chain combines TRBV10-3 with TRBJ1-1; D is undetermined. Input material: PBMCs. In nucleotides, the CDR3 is TGTGCCATCAGTCCGACCGGGAGCACTGAAGCTTTCTTT. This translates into CAISPTGSTEAFF.